The 14 T cell receptor beta chains in this list originate from one sample, sequenced in a study of cytomegalovirus exposure and HLA in healthy donors. Profiled with immunoSEQ multiplex PCR; TCRdb holds only in-frame clones, not every one. The sample yields 90,000 to 100,000 clones, approximately 93% seen once. The source material was PBMCs. The receptor set was obtained from a woman in her twenties or thirties in good health and CMV-seropositive.

This clone was seen just once. The gene calls are TRBV6-4 and TRBJ1-2, with D hard to call. The CDR3 runs 17 residues. Looked up from germline, CDR1 is MRHNA and CDR2 is SNTAGT. Trimming shortened V by 4 bases and J by 0 bases, and 18 bases separated the two germline ends. CDR3 amino acids: CASSGNGSWSPNYGYTF. In DNA form, the CDR3 reads TGTGCCAGCAGTGGTAACGGGTCTTGGTCACCTAACTATGGCTACACCTTC.

The V gene is TRBV28, the J gene TRBJ2-1; possible D gene TRBD2, 5 bases. From germline, CDR1 is MDHEN and CDR2 SYDVKM. The CDR3 totals 13 residues. V was trimmed by 6 bases and J by 2 bases, leaving 8 bases between them. This chain's CDR3 is CASSSGTYNEQFF. The CDR3 region has the DNA TGTGCCAGCAGCTCCGGGACCTACAATGAGCAGTTCTTC.

The gene calls are TRBV27 and TRBJ2-1, with D tentatively TRBD2 (5 bases). Deletions cut 6 bases from V and 2 bases from J, with 8 bases between. CDR3 length: 13 residues. Germline lookup yields CDR1 MNHEY and CDR2 SMNVEV (reference sequence). CDR3 in amino acids: CASRNGAYNEQFF. The CDR3 DNA reads TGTGCCAGCAGGAACGGGGCCTACAATGAGCAGTTCTTC.

This chain uses TRBV2 with TRBJ1-1; D is perhaps TRBD1 (6 bases). The V and J ends lost 8 bases and 0 bases respectively, with 16 bases between them. The length of the CDR3 is 15 residues. Per germline, CDR1 SNHLY and CDR2 FYNNEI. This CDR3 is CASRADRGMNTEAFF. CDR3 bases: TGTGCCAGCCGGGCGGACAGAGGAATGAACACTGAAGCTTTCTTT.

CDR3 sequence (DNA): TGTGCCAGCAGCTACCCCCGTTCGACTAGCGGGAGTATCGATGAGCAGTTCTTC. It is translated as CASSYPRSTSGSIDEQFF. The genes are TRBV7-9 and TRBJ2-1; 12 bases are a match to TRBD2. V was clipped by 4 bases and J by 8 bases; unmatched bases: 15. The CDR3 runs to 18 residues. CDR1 and CDR2 (germline): SEHNR, FQNEAQ (reference sequence).

The V and J genes are TRBV11-2 and TRBJ2-3; 9 nucleotides line up with TRBD2. The CDR3 totals 17 residues. V lost 1 base and J lost 2; bases outside the gene matches: 7. Germline V gives CDR1 SGHAT, CDR2 FQNNGV. The CDR3 DNA follows: TGTGCCAGCAGCTTAGGTCCCCGCGGGAGGGCCACAGATACGCAGTATTTT. Its translation: CASSLGPRGRATDTQYF. The complete variable domain, with remaining parts taken from reference TRBV11-2 and TRBJ2-3, reads EAGVAQSPRYKIIEKRQSVAFWCNPISGHATLYWYQQILGQGPKLLIQFQNNGVVDDSQLPKDRFSAERLKGVDSTLKIQPAKLEDSAVYLCASSLGPRGRATDTQYFGPGTRLTVL.

The chain has TRBV7-9 and TRBJ2-1, with a possible D match to TRBD2 (6 bases). The V end lost 5 bases, the J end lost 5 bases, and 13 bases lay between the germline ends. The CDR3 has 14 residues. Germline values: CDR1 SEHNR, CDR2 FQNEAQ (reference sequence). In DNA, the CDR3 is TGTGCCAGCAGCCCCACCGGGAGAGACAATGAGCAGTTCTTC. It encodes CASSPTGRDNEQFF.

This chain uses TRBV10-1 with TRBJ1-2, with 8 bases aligning to TRBD1. Germline lookup yields CDR1 WNHNN and CDR2 SYGVQD (reference sequence). This CDR3 contains 20 residues. The trim removed 4 bases at V and 0 bases at J, leaving 19 bases unmatched. CDR3 region: CASSARPVSDRGQANYGYTF. CDR3 bases: TGCGCCAGCAGTGCTCGCCCGGTTTCCGACAGGGGACAAGCTAACTATGGCTACACCTTC.

The chain combines TRBV19 with TRBJ2-2, with D tentatively TRBD2 (5 bases). With 1 base removed from V and 7 bases from J, the gap between germline ends came to 13 bases. The CDR3 runs to 15 residues. Germline V CDR1 and CDR2: LNHDA, SQIVND (reference sequence). The DNA for the CDR3 is TGTGCCAGTAGTATAGGGAGGCTGGGTGTCGGGGAGCTGTTTTTT. Protein: CASSIGRLGVGELFF.

The rearrangement uses TRBV19 and TRBJ1-3; 7 bases map to TRBD1. The germline CDR1 and CDR2 sequences are LNHDA and SQIVND (reference sequence). The CDR3 spans 14 residues. The trim removed 5 bases at V and 2 bases at J, leaving 3 bases unmatched. The DNA of the CDR3 is TGTGCCAGTAGTGTTGACAGGGCTGGAAACACCATATATTTT. Its protein is CASSVDRAGNTIYF.

The rearrangement uses TRBV27 and TRBJ1-1; 7 bases match TRBD1. CDR3 length: 14 amino acids. The J segment lost 7 bases and the V segment lost 6 bases, leaving 11 bases of the junction unmatched. Germline V gives CDR1 MNHEY, CDR2 SMNVEV (reference sequence). The CDR3 sequence: CASSVRGGTDEAFF. The CDR3 region has the DNA TGTGCCAGCAGCGTGCGGGGGGGGACAGATGAAGCTTTCTTT.

The chain joins TRBV7-9 to TRBJ2-1; D might be TRBD1 (6 bases). There are 14 residues in the CDR3. Germline V gene sequence: CDR1 SEHNR, CDR2 FQNEAQ (reference sequence). V lost 0 bases, J lost 4 bases, and 7 bases lay in between. This chain's CDR3 is CASSLAQGYNEQFF. CDR3 DNA sequence: TGTGCCAGCAGCTTAGCCCAGGGGTACAATGAGCAGTTCTTC.

The rearrangement uses TRBV27 and TRBJ2-3; 7 positions agree with TRBD2. Trimming removed 8 bases from V and 0 bases from J; junction bases left unmatched: 5. CDR1 MNHEY and CDR2 SMNVEV come from the germline V gene (reference sequence). CDR3 size: 14 residues. The CDR3 here is CASGEGISTDTQYF. The CDR3 DNA is TGTGCCAGCGGGGAGGGGATAAGCACAGATACGCAGTATTTT.

This sequence joins TRBV15 and TRBJ2-5, with D maybe TRBD2 (6 bases). The CDR3 totals 11 residues. CDR1 LNHNV and CDR2 YYDKDF come from the germline V gene (reference sequence). V gave up 5 bases and J gave up 5 bases, with 6 bases separating them. This CDR3 reads CATSGGETQYF. In nucleotides, the CDR3 is TGTGCCACCAGCGGGGGGGAGACCCAGTACTTC.